A selection of T cell receptor beta chains follows, all from one sample in a study of T-cell reconstitution after alpha-beta-depleted transplantation in children. TCRdb re-derived calls from the PCR reads in MiXCR, one entry per CDR3 protein. This sample has about a million distinct CDR3 sequences, with about 26% found just once. Sample: PBMCs, mostly from graft donor cells, taken 360 days after TCRalphabeta/CD19-depleted stem cell transplant. The receptors come from a boy under three years old who had a stem cell transplant for SCID, so the T cells may come from the graft donor. The conserved cysteine and the conserved F or W are not part of the CDR3 here.

>TRBJ2-5|TRBV27|15
ASSLGGTSGGKETQY
>TRBJ2-5|TRBV28|13
ASSFGGHREETQY
>TRBJ2-1|TRBV20-1|13
SAGRTSGGINEQF
>TRBJ2-3|TRBV20-1|13
SARGLATLIDTQY
>TRBJ2-5|TRBV20-1|11
SAPAGGQETQY
>TRBJ2-7|TRBV29-1|11
SVQTGGSYEQY
>TRBJ2-5|TRBV3-1|12
ASSLQGIQETQY
>TRBJ2-1|TRBV6-6|10
ASRWGTNEQF
>TRBJ2-7|TRBV7-9|10
ASSLGDREQY
>TRBJ2-7|TRBV20-1|12
SAPSGGLPYEQY
>TRBJ1-2|TRBV9|13
ASSIRDKSNYGYT
>TRBJ1-1|TRBV15|13
ATSRDGGGITEAF
>TRBJ2-5|TRBV10-3|13
AISEDRVRGETQY
>TRBJ1-1|TRBV5-1|10
ASRVRPGEAF
>TRBJ2-3|TRBV5-1|15
ASSLLASGGFLDTQY
>TRBJ2-5|TRBV20-1|10
STGQGMGTQY
>TRBJ2-2|TRBV29-1|15
SVEDLDSINPPGELF